Each of the 8 T cell receptor beta chains below was sequenced from the same sample in a study of cytomegalovirus exposure and HLA in healthy donors. The PCR contained 60 Vbeta and 13 Jbeta primers. Sequenced by immunoSEQ multiplex PCR; TCRdb stores in-frame clones only, minus some. This table has more than 150,000 clones, around four fifths appearing once. The sequenced sample consisted of PBMCs. The receptors here all came from a man aged 45-60 years in good health and CMV-seronegative.

V usage is TRBV7-2 and J usage is TRBJ1-3; D is ambiguous. This CDR3 is 15 amino acids long. Germline values: CDR1 SGHTA, CDR2 FQGNSA. With 5 bases removed from V and 0 bases from J, the gap between germline ends came to 11 bases. The CDR3 region is CASSTRFSSGNTIYF. Here the CDR3 DNA reads TGTGCCAGCAGCACCCGGTTTAGCTCTGGAAACACCATATATTTT.

CDR3 protein: CASSSWPDNYGYTF. The DNA of the CDR3 is TGTGCCAGCTCATCGTGGCCCGATAACTATGGCTACACCTTC. V and J are TRBV18 and TRBJ1-2; D unclear. The ends were cut back, 5 bases at V and 1 base at J, with 11 bases in the middle. Germline assignment: CDR1 KGHSH and CDR2 LQKENI. The CDR3 is made up of 14 amino acids.

This rearrangement joins TRBV6-5 to TRBJ1-2, with TRBD1 matching over 7 bases. V lost 3 bases to trimming and J lost 8 bases; unmatched junction nucleotides: 6. Germline CDR1 MNHEY, CDR2 SVGAGI. The CDR3 is 13 amino acids. CDR3 DNA sequence: TGTGCCAGCAGTTATCAGGGGGTAGGAGGCTACACCTTC. It translates to CASSYQGVGGYTF.

In this sample, this clone turned up a few times. The gene calls are TRBV15 and TRBJ1-2, with D perhaps matching TRBD1 (5 bases). The CDR3 consists of 14 residues. Trimming removed 0 bases at V and 10 bases at J, with 15 bases between. Germline V gene sequence: CDR1 LNHNV, CDR2 YYDKDF (reference sequence). CDR3 loop: CATSRDQVGGAYTF. The CDR3 DNA sequence: TGTGCCACCAGCAGAGACCAAGTGGGTGGGGCCTACACCTTC.

The chain carries TRBV5-8 and TRBJ2-1; perhaps TRBD1 as D (6 bases). The CDR3 is 14 amino acids. CDR1 is SGHTS and CDR2 is YDEGEE in the germline V gene. V lost 4 bases, J lost 3 bases, and 11 bases lay in between. The CDR3 sequence: CASSEGGVYNEQFF. The CDR3 coding sequence is TGTGCCAGCAGCGAAGGGGGAGTCTACAATGAGCAGTTCTTC.

This clone was counted a few times. This chain joins TRBV4-3 and TRBJ1-4; D ambiguous. Trimming stripped 0 bases from V and 4 bases from J, with 12 bases between. The CDR3 has 16 residues. The germline CDR1 and CDR2 sequences are LGHNA and YSLEER. Here the CDR3 DNA reads TGCGCCAGCAGCCAAGAATTAATCGAGGTTAATGAAAAACTGTTTTTT. It specifies CASSQELIEVNEKLFF.

About this clone itself: Other DNA sequences of this sample code for an identical CDR3. The V and J genes are TRBV18 and TRBJ2-7; TRBD1 matches at 7 bases. The germline V gene encodes CDR1 KGHSH and CDR2 LQKENI. This CDR3 has 13 amino acids. Germline trimming cut 1 base from V and 6 bases from J; bases unmatched to any gene: 3. The CDR3 region is CASSPRQGSEQYF. As DNA, the CDR3 is TGTGCCAGCTCACCACGACAGGGTTCCGAGCAGTACTTC.

In regard to this clone: At one boundary the junction diverges from the germline segment, which might be a read error. CDR3 DNA: TGTGCCAGCAGGGGGACTAGCGGGAACTACGGGCAGTACTTC. Protein product: CASRGTSGNYGQYF. The chain carries TRBV2 and TRBJ2-7; the match to TRBD2 covers 13 bases. This CDR3 is 14 amino acids long. Germline lookup yields CDR1 SNHLY and CDR2 FYNNEI.